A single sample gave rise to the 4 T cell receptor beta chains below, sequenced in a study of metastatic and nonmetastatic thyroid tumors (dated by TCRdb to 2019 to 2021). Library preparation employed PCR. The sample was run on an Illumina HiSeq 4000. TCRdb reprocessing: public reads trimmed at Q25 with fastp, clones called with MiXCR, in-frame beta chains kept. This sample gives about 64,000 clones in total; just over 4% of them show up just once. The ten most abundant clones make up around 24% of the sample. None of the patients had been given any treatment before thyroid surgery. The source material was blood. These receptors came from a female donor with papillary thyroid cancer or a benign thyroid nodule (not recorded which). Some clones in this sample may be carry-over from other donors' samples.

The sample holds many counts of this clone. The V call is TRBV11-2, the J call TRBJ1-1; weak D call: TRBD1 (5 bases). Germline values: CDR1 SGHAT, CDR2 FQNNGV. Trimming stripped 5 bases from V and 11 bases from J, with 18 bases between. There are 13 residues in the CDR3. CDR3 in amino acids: CASSPGTAPGAFF. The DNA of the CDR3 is TGTGCCAGCAGCCCCGGGACCGCTCCCGGGGCTTTCTTT.

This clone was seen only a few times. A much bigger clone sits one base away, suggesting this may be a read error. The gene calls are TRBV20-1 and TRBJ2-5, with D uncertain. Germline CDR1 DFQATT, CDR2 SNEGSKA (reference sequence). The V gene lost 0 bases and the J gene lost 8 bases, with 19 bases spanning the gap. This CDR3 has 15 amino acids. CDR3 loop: CSARDPRAIRDTQYF. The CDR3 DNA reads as TGCAGTGCTAGAGATCCCCGGGCAATACGAGATACCCAGTACTTC.

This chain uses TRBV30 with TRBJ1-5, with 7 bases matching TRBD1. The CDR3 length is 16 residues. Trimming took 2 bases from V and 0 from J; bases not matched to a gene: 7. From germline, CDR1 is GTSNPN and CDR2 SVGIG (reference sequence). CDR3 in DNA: TGTGCCTGGAGTTCTCTAGGGACAGCTAGCAATCAGCCCCAGCATTTT. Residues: CAWSSLGTASNQPQHF.

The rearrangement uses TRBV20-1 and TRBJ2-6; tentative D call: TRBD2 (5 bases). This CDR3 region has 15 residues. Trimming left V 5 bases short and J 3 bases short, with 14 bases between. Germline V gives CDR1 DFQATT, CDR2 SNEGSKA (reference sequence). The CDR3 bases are TGCAGTGCTTCACCCCCTACTAGTGGGGCCAACGTCCTGACTTTC. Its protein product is CSASPPTSGANVLTF.